A single sample is the source of the 7 T cell receptor beta chains below, sequenced in a study of T cells in Graves' hyperthyroidism and ophthalmopathy. Amplification of TCR beta CDR3 regions used RNA as the template. In the first-round RT-PCR of the TCR CDR3, the HTBI primer set was used. TCRdb ran MiXCR on the multiplex PCR reads and lists one entry per CDR3 protein. The data contain 200,000 to 250,000 distinct CDR3 sequences, approximately 16% of them seen just once; the ten biggest clones take up about 50%. Sequencing was carried out using blood. These receptors were obtained from a woman aged 50 to 60 with Graves' hyperthyroidism.

This clonotype was recorded a few times. The chain couples TRBV6-1 to TRBJ1-1; D gene unclear. The V gene lost 1 base and the J gene lost 14 bases, with 14 bases spanning the gap. CDR1 is MNHNS and CDR2 is SASEGT in the germline V gene. This CDR3 is 12 amino acids long. CDR3 amino acids: CASSEGKVTKFF. The DNA of the CDR3 is TGTGCCAGCAGTGAAGGGAAGGTAACGAAATTCTTT.

This clonotype was observed at least ten times. The V gene is TRBV5-1, the J gene TRBJ1-1; the D is unclear. The V gene's germline CDR1 is SGHRS and CDR2 YFSETQ. The CDR3 length is 15 residues. Trimming removed 2 bases from V and 0 bases from J, with 11 bases in between. As DNA, the CDR3 is TGCGCCAGCAGCTTAACAGACTACATGAACACTGAAGCTTTCTTT. Amino acid sequence: CASSLTDYMNTEAFF.

There are many counts of this clonotype. The chain has TRBV5-1 and TRBJ1-2, with 7 bases fitting TRBD1. The CDR3 sequence is 13 residues long. Germline V gene sequence: CDR1 SGHRS, CDR2 YFSETQ. J gave up 8 bases and V 4 bases, and 8 bases lay outside the gene matches. The CDR3 region has the DNA TGCGCCAGCAGCGAGGGGACAGCGGAGGGCTACACCTTC. It specifies CASSEGTAEGYTF.

Ten or more counts support this clonotype. The rearrangement joins TRBV12-3 or TRBV12-4 to TRBJ1-5, with 7 bases that match TRBD1. Trimming cost V 6 bases and J 0 bases; bases outside gene matches: 5. The CDR3 has 15 amino acids. CDR3 in amino acids: CASRYGQVSNQPQHF. CDR3 bases: TGTGCCAGCAGATATGGACAGGTTAGCAATCAGCCCCAGCATTTT.

Ten or more counts support this clonotype. The chain is built from TRBV29-1 and TRBJ2-2, with D hard to call. The germline gives CDR1 SQVTM, CDR2 ANQGSEA. V lost 0 bases and J lost 5, with 13 bases in between. This CDR3 contains 15 residues. CDR3 sequence (DNA): TGCAGCGTTGAAGATTCCGGGTGGCGGACCGGGGAGCTGTTTTTT. Translated, it gives CSVEDSGWRTGELFF.

CDR3 residues: CSVQFRSGGSQHF. The CDR3 nucleotides are TGCAGCGTTCAGTTCCGCTCGGGAGGATCCCAGCATTTT. The chain carries TRBV29-1 and TRBJ1-5; no clear D gene. CDR3 length: 13 amino acids. V was cut by 5 bases and J by 11 bases, with 19 bases left in between. Germline-derived CDR1 and CDR2 are SQVTM and ANQGSEA.

This clonotype was found many times. This sequence joins TRBV28 and TRBJ1-4, with no clear D. The CDR3 is made up of 16 amino acids. V was pared by 2 bases and J by 3 bases, with 13 bases between. Germline CDR1 and CDR2: MDHEN and SYDVKM. The chain's CDR3 is CASSLGGLGSNEKLFF. CDR3 bases: TGTGCCAGCAGTTTAGGTGGGCTGGGATCTAATGAAAAACTGTTTTTT.